Detailed here is one TCR beta chain. The data derive from a study of shared clonotypes between healthy human individuals. The run depth of the assay was deep. Here immunoSEQ multiplex PCR was the method, and the copy in TCRdb shows in-frame clones only, minus some. This table has 1,500,000 or so clones, roughly 96% appearing once. From germline, CDR1 is KGHSH and CDR2 LQKENI. The CDR3 spans 18 residues. V lost 2 bases to trimming and J lost 0 bases; unmatched junction nucleotides: 8. The J gene is TRBJ2-7, the V gene TRBV18; the match to TRBD1 covers 12 bases. The clonotype was recovered from a man aged 25-45 years in good health. The specimen was naive CD4+ T cells sorted from blood. Subset: CD45RA+ positively selected. CDR3 nucleotide sequence: TGTGCCAGCTCACCAAGGGACAGGGGGCTGGGGAGCTCCTACGAGCAGTACTTC. This codes for CASSPRDRGLGSSYEQYF.